This TCR beta chain derives from a study of shared clonotypes between healthy human individuals. Study-level results: Deeper or shallower sequencing was expected to change how clonotypes are shared among donors. Researchers sampled blood only, noting tissue repertoires likely differ. The study generally estimated greater richness for naive than memory subsets.

CDR3 size: 14 residues. CDR1 is SGHNT, CDR2 YYREEE, per germline (reference sequence). Trimming took 2 bases from V and 3 from J; bases not matched to a gene: 1. Remarks on this clone: The antigen is undetermined.

Repertoires were generated with immunoSEQ multiplex PCR, while TCRdb's copy carries only in-frame clones and drops some. The sample yields millions of clones, 85% to 95% seen once. Researchers partitioned CD4+ cells into CD45RA+ naive and CD45RA-negative memory subsets. The sample consisted of naive CD4+ T cells sorted from blood. Subset denoted: CD45RA+ positively selected. The origin of this receptor is a young man in good health. The rearrangement uses TRBV5-4 and TRBJ2-4; 8 nucleotides match TRBD1. This CDR3 reads CASSLGQGKNIQYF. For the CDR3, the DNA is TGTGCCAGCAGCTTAGGACAGGGCAAAAACATTCAGTACTTC.